A selection of T cell receptor beta chains follows, all from one sample in a study of OX40 agonist ivuxolimab in advanced cancers. Assay used: immunoSEQ multiplex PCR; TCRdb lists only in-frame clones, some missing. Among approximately 83,000 clones listed, approximately 84% were seen once. Sequenced material: CD4+ or CD8+ T cells sorted from blood, taken in a trial of the OX40 agonist ivuxolimab. These receptors came from an adult with an advanced solid tumor such as melanoma, head and neck, liver or kidney cancer. CDR3s include the opening cysteine and the closing phenylalanine or tryptophan. D genes are given only for firm matches. Part of the rows lack a size; the others show once, few, many or a class for expanded clones.

cdr3_length j_call d_call v_call clone_size cdr3_aa cdr3_nt
11 TRBJ2-5 . TRBV2 . CASGYQETQYF TGTGCCAGCGGCTACCAAGAGACCCAGTACTTC
12 TRBJ2-1 . TRBV10-3 . CAISESGDEQFF TGTGCCATCAGTGAGTCTGGGGATGAGCAGTTCTTC
15 TRBJ1-2 TRBD1 TRBV19 . CATTTGGANDYGYTF TGTGCCACAACGACAGGGGGCGCGAACGACTATGGCTACACCTTC
14 TRBJ2-1 . TRBV19 few CASPSEGVGNEQFF TGTGCCAGTCCCTCCGAGGGCGTGGGCAATGAGCAGTTCTTC
14 TRBJ2-7 TRBD1 TRBV4-1 few CASSQGQGTYEQYF TGCGCCAGCAGCCAAGGACAGGGTACCTACGAGCAGTACTTC
17 TRBJ2-2 TRBD2 TRBV6-1 . CASSEVLAGDGTGELFF TGTGCCAGCAGTGAGGTTTTAGCGGGGGATGGGACCGGGGAGCTGTTTTTT
14 TRBJ1-1 . TRBV5-6 . CASSLGRRGTEAFF TGTGCCAGCAGCTTGGGCAGGAGGGGCACTGAAGCTTTCTTT
13 TRBJ2-3 . TRBV10-3 . CASQGPGTDTQYF TGTGCCAGCCAGGGGCCTGGCACAGATACGCAGTATTTT
16 TRBJ1-2 TRBD1 TRBV11-2 . CASSQDSGTGGYGYTF TGTGCCAGCAGCCAAGATTCCGGGACAGGGGGCTATGGCTACACCTTC
13 TRBJ1-3 . TRBV9 . CASSPNSGNTIYF TGTGCCAGCAGCCCAAACTCTGGAAACACCATATATTTT
13 TRBJ1-5 . TRBV2 . CASSPWADQPQHF TGTGCCAGCAGTCCCTGGGCCGATCAGCCCCAGCATTTT
14 TRBJ2-7 TRBD1 TRBV27 . CASSLNRGPYEQYF TGTGCCAGCAGTTTAAACAGGGGGCCCTACGAGCAGTACTTC
14 TRBJ1-5 TRBD1 TRBV6-6 . CASSPDRGSQPQHF TGTGCCAGCAGTCCCGACAGGGGTAGTCAGCCCCAGCATTTT
15 TRBJ1-1 . TRBV6-1 . CASSLHPTVETEAFF TGTGCCAGCAGTCTACACCCGACAGTTGAGACTGAAGCTTTCTTT
14 TRBJ2-7 . TRBV6-5 . CASTPTRGNNEQYF TGTGCCAGCACCCCGACGAGGGGGAATAACGAGCAGTACTTC
14 TRBJ2-1 TRBD2 TRBV11-3 few CASSLSGGPNEQFF TGTGCCAGCAGCCTTAGCGGGGGTCCCAATGAGCAGTTCTTC
16 TRBJ2-6 . TRBV19 . CASSTHSSSGANVLTF TGTGCCAGTAGTACTCACTCTAGCTCTGGGGCCAACGTCCTGACTTTC
16 TRBJ1-4 . TRBV6-1 . CASSEVSGITNEKLFF TGTGCCAGCAGTGAAGTTTCCGGGATCACTAATGAAAAACTGTTTTTT
15 TRBJ2-3 TRBD2 TRBV7-9 once CASSLASGRLDTQYF TGTGCCAGCAGCTTAGCTAGCGGGAGATTGGATACGCAGTATTTT
15 TRBJ1-4 TRBD1 TRBV19 . CASRRQGSTNEKLFF TGTGCCAGCCGACGACAGGGGTCAACTAATGAAAAACTGTTTTTT
13 TRBJ1-6 . TRBV7-2 . CASSLGRWPPLHF TGTGCCAGCAGCTTAGGACGGTGGCCACCCCTCCACTTT
14 TRBJ1-2 . TRBV5-4 . CASSLADFNYGYTF TGTGCCAGCAGCCTCGCGGACTTCAACTATGGCTACACCTTC
16 TRBJ1-1 TRBD1 TRBV18 . CASSPQTGNLNTEAFF TGTGCCAGCTCACCCCAGACAGGGAATCTGAACACTGAAGCTTTCTTT
16 TRBJ2-4 TRBD1 TRBV27 . CASSPGDRPSGNIQYF TGTGCCAGCAGTCCGGGGGACAGGCCATCGGGAAACATTCAGTACTTC
17 TRBJ2-3 TRBD2 TRBV7-9 . CASSLGVAGGPTDTQYF TGTGCCAGCAGCTTAGGTGTAGCGGGAGGGCCCACAGATACGCAGTATTTT
16 TRBJ1-1 . TRBV6-6 . CASSSDRGIMNTEAFF TGTGCCAGCAGTTCGGACAGAGGTATTATGAACACTGAAGCTTTCTTT
12 TRBJ2-5 . TRBV7-9 . CASSLMGETQYF TGTGCCAGCAGCTTAATGGGGGAGACCCAGTACTTC
13 TRBJ1-5 . TRBV10-2 . CASSDGLSQPQHF TGCGCCAGCAGTGACGGGCTTTCTCAGCCCCAGCATTTT
14 TRBJ1-1 . TRBV6-5 . CASSYGEADTEAFF TGTGCCAGCAGTTACGGGGAAGCGGACACTGAAGCTTTCTTT
12 TRBJ1-1 . TRBV7-2 . CASSWGASEAFF TGTGCCAGCAGCTGGGGGGCCTCTGAAGCTTTCTTT
15 TRBJ2-1 TRBD2 TRBV5-4 . CASRPPSGSYNEQFF TGTGCCAGCAGACCTCCTAGCGGCTCCTACAATGAGCAGTTCTTC
16 TRBJ2-1 . TRBV19 . CASSDSGSSSYNEQFF TGTGCCAGTAGTGATTCAGGGAGCAGCTCCTACAATGAGCAGTTCTTC
17 TRBJ2-3 . TRBV4-2 medium-sized CASSQDHGATITDTQYF TGTGCCAGCAGCCAGGATCACGGGGCGACCATCACAGATACGCAGTATTTT
15 TRBJ1-5 . TRBV19 . CASSMPVYSNQPQHF TGTGCCAGTAGTATGCCCGTTTATAGCAATCAGCCCCAGCATTTT
15 TRBJ1-5 TRBD1 TRBV7-9 . CASSPMDRDNQPQHF TGTGCCAGCAGCCCGATGGACAGGGACAATCAGCCCCAGCATTTT
16 TRBJ2-3 TRBD1 TRBV30 . CASIKRDRANTDTQYF TGTGCCTCAATAAAAAGGGACAGGGCGAACACAGATACGCAGTATTTT
13 TRBJ2-1 TRBD1 TRBV4-1 . CASRGQGLNEQFF TGCGCCAGCAGAGGACAGGGGCTCAATGAGCAGTTCTTC